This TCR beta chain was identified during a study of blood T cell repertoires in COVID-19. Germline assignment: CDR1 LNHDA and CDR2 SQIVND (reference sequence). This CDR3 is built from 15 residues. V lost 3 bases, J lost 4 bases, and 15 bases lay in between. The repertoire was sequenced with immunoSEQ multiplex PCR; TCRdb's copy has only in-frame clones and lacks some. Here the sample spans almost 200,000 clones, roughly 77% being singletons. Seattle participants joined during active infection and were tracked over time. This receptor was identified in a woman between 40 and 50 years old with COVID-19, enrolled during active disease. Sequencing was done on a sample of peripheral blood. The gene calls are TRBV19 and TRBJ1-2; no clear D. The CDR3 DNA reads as TGTGCCAGTAGTATGGACCCGTGGGGAGGCTATGGCTACACCTTC. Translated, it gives CASSMDPWGGYGYTF.